This TCR beta chain emerged from a study of blood T cell repertoires in COVID-19. Study-level information: Sources were T cells, B-cell-depleted T cells, or PBMCs; the material itself was cDNA or gDNA.

Here immunoSEQ multiplex PCR was the method, and the copy in TCRdb shows in-frame clones only, minus some. The sample contains over 150,000 clones, about 85% of which appear only once. Looked up from germline, CDR1 is LGHNA and CDR2 is YSLEER. Trimming took 1 base from V and 6 from J; bases not matched to a gene: 3. CDR3 length: 14 amino acids. The specimen was peripheral blood. This receptor was taken from a man in his sixties with COVID-19, enrolled during active disease. This chain connects TRBV4-3 to TRBJ1-5, with 7 bases identical to TRBD1. CDR3 sequence: CASSQGQGVQPQHF. The CDR3 DNA is TGCGCCAGCAGCCAAGGACAGGGTGTTCAGCCCCAGCATTTT.